These 29 T cell receptor beta chains were all obtained from the same sample, sequenced in a study of beta chain features in type 1 diabetes. Whole-study results and caveats: All four CD4+ subsets from Type 1 diabetes patients carried moderately but significantly shorter TCRB CDR3s.

Investigators reverse transcribed all isolated RNA, so they sequenced expressed TCRB transcripts. Clones were read by immunoSEQ multiplex PCR, and TCRdb kept only the in-frame ones, dropping some. The data hold more than 20,000 clones, with 49% observed a single time. Antigens of these TCRs are unknown. Sample: stem cell memory CD4+ T cells from blood. The source of these receptors is a man aged 25 to 40 with type 1 diabetes.

The V call is TRBV6-4, the J call TRBJ1-2, with TRBD1 matching 7 bases. The CDR3 is made up of 13 amino acids. The junction had 1 base not matched to a gene; V was cut back by 3 bases and J by 3 bases. Germline V gene sequence: CDR1 MRHNA, CDR2 SNTAGT. The CDR3 sequence: CASSEGGDYGYTF. CDR3 DNA sequence: TGTGCCAGCAGTGAAGGGGGCGACTATGGCTACACCTTC.

The chain recombines TRBV7-2 with TRBJ2-1; 9 bases are shared with TRBD2. This CDR3 has 15 amino acids. The ends lost 2 bases at V and 8 bases at J; junction bases unmatched: 7. Germline CDR1 and CDR2: SGHTA and FQGNSA. The CDR3 coding sequence is TGTGCCAGCAGCTTAAGTAGCGGGAGATTGGATGAGCAGTTCTTC. As protein: CASSLSSGRLDEQFF. The whole variable domain, filled in from reference TRBV7-2 and TRBJ2-1, reads GAGVSQSPSNKVTEKGKDVELRCDPISGHTALYWYRQSLGQGLEFLIYFQGNSAPDKSGLPSDRFSAERTGGSVSTLTIQRTQQEDSAVYLCASSLSSGRLDEQFFGPGTRLTVL.

There are a few counts of this clone. The rearrangement links TRBV7-2 to TRBJ2-3; weak D call: TRBD1 (6 bases). The CDR3 contains 15 residues. V lost 8 bases, J lost 0 bases, and 15 bases lay in between. CDR1 SGHTA and CDR2 FQGNSA come from the germline V gene. CDR3 coding DNA: TGTGCCAGCGGGGAAGGACAGCTTAGCACAGATACGCAGTATTTT. Translated: CASGEGQLSTDTQYF.

The chain uses TRBV7-9 and TRBJ1-2, with D unresolved. CDR1 SEHNR and CDR2 FQNEAQ come from the germline V gene (reference sequence). The CDR3 sequence is 13 residues long. Trimming shortened V by 3 bases and J by 4 bases, and 9 bases separated the two germline ends. This CDR3 is CASSLVRIYGYTF. For the CDR3, the DNA is TGTGCCAGCAGCTTGGTCAGGATCTATGGCTACACCTTC.

The chain couples TRBV6-5 to TRBJ2-7; D call uncertain. CDR1 and CDR2 (germline): MNHEY, SVGAGI. This CDR3 has 14 residues. V lost 0 bases, J lost 3 bases, and 9 bases lay in between. CDR3 coding DNA: TGTGCCAGCAGTTACTCGCGCGACAACTACGAGCAGTACTTC. Residues: CASSYSRDNYEQYF.

The CDR3 region is CASTLGARGRDQPQHF. The CDR3 bases are TGCGCCAGCACCCTCGGGGCCAGGGGGCGCGATCAGCCCCAGCATTTT. This chain uses TRBV23-1 with TRBJ1-5; TRBD1 aligns across 8 bases. TRBV23-1 is treated as an ORF (open reading frame) with a function not yet certain. CDR3 length: 16 amino acids. V gave up 7 bases and J gave up 5 bases; unmatched junction bases: 13.

This clone showed up just a few times. The chain recombines TRBV18 with TRBJ2-2; the D gene is possibly TRBD2 (6 bases). CDR1 is KGHSH and CDR2 is LQKENI in the germline V gene. The CDR3 length is 16 residues. Trimming took 0 bases from V and 4 from J, leaving 12 bases between them. CDR3 bases: TGTGCCAGCTCACCACCGGCGGGGCAGGCCACCGGGGAGCTGTTTTTT. Protein product: CASSPPAGQATGELFF.

The chain links TRBV7-8 to TRBJ2-7, with 9 nucleotides matching TRBD1. J was trimmed by 2 bases and V by 5 bases; bases with no gene match: 7. This CDR3 spans 15 amino acids. CDR1 and CDR2 (germline): SGHVS, FQNEAQ. The CDR3 DNA reads as TGTGCCAGCAGCAGAATAGGGACAGGGCCCTACGAGCAGTACTTC. This gives the protein CASSRIGTGPYEQYF. Full variable domain (rest looked up from reference TRBV7-8 and TRBJ2-7): GAGVSQSPRYKVAKRGQDVALRCDPISGHVSLFWYQQALGQGPEFLTYFQNEAQLDKSGLPSDRFFAERPEGSVSTLKIQRTQQEDSAVYLCASSRIGTGPYEQYFGPGTRLTVT.

The chain couples TRBV2 to TRBJ2-5; possibly TRBD1 for D (5 bases). V was trimmed by 6 bases and J by 5 bases, leaving 16 bases between them. There are 14 residues in the CDR3. Germline CDR1 SNHLY, CDR2 FYNNEI. The CDR3 bases are TGTGCCAGCAGGAACGCCAGGGTCGCGGAGACCCAGTACTTC. It is translated as CASRNARVAETQYF. Full variable domain (missing parts from reference TRBV2 and TRBJ2-5): EPEVTQTPSHQVTQMGQEVILRCVPISNHLYFYWYRQILGQKVEFLVSFYNNEISEKSEIFDDQFSVERPDGSNFTLKIRSTKLEDSAMYFCASRNARVAETQYFGPGTRLLVL.

This clone was recorded a few times. This chain uses TRBV7-2 with TRBJ1-2; D uncertain. This CDR3 contains 14 residues. From germline, CDR1 is SGHTA and CDR2 FQGNSA. V dropped 1 base and J dropped 1 base, with 7 bases sitting between them. CDR3 bases: TGTGCCAGCAGCTTAGTTTCCTTTAACTATGGCTACACCTTC. Translated: CASSLVSFNYGYTF.

The chain links TRBV11-2 to TRBJ1-4; 8 bases are shared with TRBD1. The CDR3 contains 15 residues. With V trimmed by 5 bases and J by 3 bases, 5 bases remained unmatched. Germline CDR1 is SGHAT and CDR2 is FQNNGV. CDR3 DNA sequence: TGTGCCAGCAGCGCTCAGGGGGCGGCTAATGAAAAACTGTTTTTT. Translated, it gives CASSAQGAANEKLFF.

The V call is TRBV2, the J call TRBJ2-1; the D is unclear. The V gene's germline CDR1 is SNHLY and CDR2 FYNNEI. This CDR3 has 14 amino acids. Deletions cut 5 bases from V and 4 bases from J, with 12 bases between. CDR3 in amino acids: CASSQRLQYNEQFF. CDR3 nucleotides: TGTGCCAGCAGTCAGAGACTCCAGTACAATGAGCAGTTCTTC.

V is TRBV30 and J is TRBJ1-5; D unclear. This CDR3 spans 13 amino acids. Per germline, CDR1 GTSNPN and CDR2 SVGIG (reference sequence). V lost 0 bases and J 13 bases, leaving 16 bases between the germline ends. CDR3 sequence reads: CAWSVPSRERQHF. The CDR3 DNA reads as TGTGCCTGGAGTGTACCGAGTCGGGAGAGACAGCATTTT.

This chain connects TRBV7-6 to TRBJ1-2; maybe TRBD1 (5 bases). V gave up 0 bases and J gave up 4 bases, with 12 bases separating them. Germline V gene data show CDR1 as SGHVS and CDR2 as FNYEAQ. This CDR3 is built from 15 residues. The CDR3 spells CASSLAETASYGYTF. CDR3 in DNA: TGTGCCAGCAGCTTAGCCGAGACAGCCTCCTATGGCTACACCTTC.

The chain employs TRBV5-1 and TRBJ2-5; 7 bases match TRBD1. Trimming took 2 bases from V and 4 from J; bases not matched to a gene: 14. This CDR3 spans 17 amino acids. CDR1 SGHRS and CDR2 YFSETQ come from the germline V gene. CDR3 protein: CASSFGSTGRTGETQYF. The CDR3 coding sequence is TGCGCCAGCAGCTTCGGGTCGACAGGGAGAACAGGAGAGACCCAGTACTTC.

V and J are TRBV7-2 and TRBJ2-2; TRBD2 is a possible D gene (6 bases). The V end lost 3 bases, the J end lost 3 bases, and 8 bases lay between the germline ends. The CDR3 sequence is 14 residues long. Germline CDR1 reads SGHTA; CDR2 reads FQGNSA. The chain's CDR3 is CASSFGTYTGELFF. CDR3 sequence (DNA): TGTGCCAGCAGCTTCGGGACTTACACCGGGGAGCTGTTTTTT. Drawing the rest from reference TRBV7-2 and TRBJ2-2, the complete variable domain is GAGVSQSPSNKVTEKGKDVELRCDPISGHTALYWYRQSLGQGLEFLIYFQGNSAPDKSGLPSDRFSAERTGGSVSTLTIQRTQQEDSAVYLCASSFGTYTGELFFGEGSRLTVL.

This chain's CDR3 is CAISEVGYEQYF. The CDR3 coding sequence is TGTGCCATCAGTGAGGTCGGGTACGAGCAGTACTTC. This chain uses TRBV10-3 with TRBJ2-7; D is uncertain. The CDR3 covers 12 residues. Per germline, CDR1 ENHRY and CDR2 SYGVKD. Trimming cost V 2 bases and J 4 bases, with 6 bases left between them.

V and J are TRBV11-3 and TRBJ2-3, with no clear D. This CDR3 comprises 12 residues. Trimming cost V 5 bases and J 6 bases, with 9 bases left between them. CDR1 and CDR2 (germline): SGHNT, YENEEA. CDR3 loop: CASSPNWDTQYF. CDR3 bases: TGTGCCAGCAGCCCAAACTGGGATACGCAGTATTTT. Full variable domain (missing parts from reference TRBV11-3 and TRBJ2-3): EAGVVQSPRYKIIEKKQPVAFWCNPISGHNTLYWYLQNLGQGPELLIRYENEEAVDDSQLPKDRFSAERLKGVDSTLKIQPAELGDSAVYLCASSPNWDTQYFGPGTRLTVL.

The rearrangement links TRBV5-6 to TRBJ2-7, with 7 bases matching TRBD2. The germline CDR1 and CDR2 sequences are SGHDT and YYEEEE. The CDR3 totals 13 residues. V dropped 2 bases and J dropped 4; count of bases not matched to a gene: 3. CDR3 in amino acids: CASSLPGGYEQYF. CDR3 nucleotides: TGTGCCAGCAGCTTACCGGGAGGATACGAGCAGTACTTC.

The chain carries TRBV6-6 and TRBJ1-1, with 12 nucleotides matching TRBD1. The V gene's germline CDR1 is MNHNY and CDR2 SVGAGI (reference sequence). The V and J ends lost 4 bases and 4 bases, in that order; junction bases with no gene match: 4. This CDR3 region has 15 residues. CDR3 amino acids: CASSLGQGAGTEAFF. The CDR3 nucleotides read TGTGCCAGCAGTTTGGGACAGGGGGCCGGCACTGAAGCTTTCTTT.

The chain couples TRBV2 to TRBJ2-5, with D uncertain. V was pared by 7 bases and J by 1 base, with 13 bases between. This CDR3 region has 14 residues. CDR1 is SNHLY and CDR2 is FYNNEI in the germline V gene. CDR3 region: CASKYRALQETQYF. The CDR3 nucleotides are TGTGCCAGCAAGTATCGAGCCCTCCAAGAGACCCAGTACTTC.

This clone appeared once. CDR3 amino acids: CASSEVGRGLGNQPQHF. CDR3 DNA sequence: TGTGCCAGCAGTGAAGTAGGCAGGGGATTGGGCAATCAGCCCCAGCATTTT. The rearrangement joins TRBV2 to TRBJ1-5; perhaps TRBD1 as D (6 bases). The CDR3 has 17 amino acids. Germline V gene sequence: CDR1 SNHLY, CDR2 FYNNEI. V was shortened by 1 base and J by 2 bases, with 15 bases between the two germline ends. The whole variable domain, filled in from reference TRBV2 and TRBJ1-5, reads EPEVTQTPSHQVTQMGQEVILRCVPISNHLYFYWYRQILGQKVEFLVSFYNNEISEKSEIFDDQFSVERPDGSNFTLKIRSTKLEDSAMYFCASSEVGRGLGNQPQHFGDGTRLSIL.

The chain is built from TRBV2 and TRBJ2-5; TRBD2 agrees at 7 bases. V dropped 4 bases and J dropped 10; count of bases not matched to a gene: 6. Germline V gene sequence: CDR1 SNHLY, CDR2 FYNNEI. The CDR3 is made up of 12 amino acids. The CDR3 sequence is CASSVGGGIQYF. CDR3 bases: TGTGCCAGCAGTGTTGGGGGGGGGATCCAGTACTTC.

The table lists this clone with a few counts. The V call is TRBV7-9, the J call TRBJ2-5; 7 bases are a match to TRBD2. Germline values: CDR1 SEHNR, CDR2 FQNEAQ (reference sequence). The CDR3 runs 15 residues. V shed 5 bases and J 4 bases; nucleotides not matched to a gene: 10. DNA for the CDR3: TGTGCCAGCAGCCTCGAGGGGAGGGAGCGAGAGACCCAGTACTTC. This translates into CASSLEGRERETQYF.

The chain couples TRBV5-1 to TRBJ2-7; 9 bases align to TRBD1. V shed 0 bases, J shed 5 bases, and the junction held 9 bases outside the gene matches. Germline V lookup: CDR1 SGHRS, CDR2 YFSETQ. CDR3 size: 16 residues. The CDR3 region has the DNA TGCGCCAGCAGCTTGGCAGTCGGGACAGGGAGTGACGAGCAGTACTTC. This encodes CASSLAVGTGSDEQYF.

The rearrangement uses TRBV5-4 and TRBJ1-3, with 9 positions matching TRBD1. CDR3 length: 16 amino acids. V gave up 3 bases and J gave up 4 bases; unmatched junction bases: 8. Germline-derived CDR1 and CDR2 are SGHNT and YYREEE (reference sequence). This CDR3 reads CASSSGQGSGGNTIYF. CDR3 DNA: TGTGCCAGCAGCTCGGGACAGGGCTCTGGAGGAAACACCATATATTTT.

The chain is built from TRBV6-6 and TRBJ1-1; D not certain. The CDR3 totals 13 residues. V was pared by 6 bases and J by 2 bases, with 10 bases between. The germline V gene has CDR1 MNHNY and CDR2 SVGAGI (reference sequence). CDR3 sequence reads: CASSSEGNTEAFF. CDR3 in DNA: TGTGCCAGCAGCTCGGAGGGTAACACTGAAGCTTTCTTT.

This clone was found a few times. The chain links TRBV27 to TRBJ1-1; TRBD1 agrees at 10 bases. Unmatched junction bases numbered 7, after V lost 6 bases and J lost 0 bases. The germline V gene encodes CDR1 MNHEY and CDR2 SMNVEV (reference sequence). The CDR3 has 16 amino acids. This CDR3 reads CASRSMTGGMNTEAFF. CDR3 nucleotide sequence: TGTGCCAGCAGATCCATGACAGGGGGCATGAACACTGAAGCTTTCTTT.

The chain employs TRBV6-1 and TRBJ1-5; a weak D match, TRBD1 (6 bases). V was cut by 4 bases and J by 2 bases, with 15 bases left in between. The CDR3 sequence is 16 residues long. Germline CDR1 is MNHNS and CDR2 is SASEGT. CDR3 loop: CASSAQAQGGNQPQHF. CDR3 coding DNA: TGTGCCAGCAGTGCCCAGGCACAGGGCGGCAATCAGCCCCAGCATTTT.